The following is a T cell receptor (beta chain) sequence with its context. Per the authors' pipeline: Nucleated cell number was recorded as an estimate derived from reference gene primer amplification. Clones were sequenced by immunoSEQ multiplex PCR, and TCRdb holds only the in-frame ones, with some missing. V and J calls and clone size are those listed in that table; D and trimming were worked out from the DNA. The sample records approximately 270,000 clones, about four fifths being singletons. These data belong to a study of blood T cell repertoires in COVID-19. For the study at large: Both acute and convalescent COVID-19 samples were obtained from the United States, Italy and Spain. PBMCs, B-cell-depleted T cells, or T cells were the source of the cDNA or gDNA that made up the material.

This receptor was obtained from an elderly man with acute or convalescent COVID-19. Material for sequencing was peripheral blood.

CDR3 sequence reads: CASASRDNINEQFF. DNA for the CDR3: TGTGCCAGCGCCTCCCGGGACAACATCAATGAGCAGTTCTTC. The V and J genes are TRBV6-5 and TRBJ2-1; TRBD1 is a possible D gene (6 bases). The V and J ends lost 8 bases and 6 bases respectively, with 17 bases between them. The CDR3 loop spans 14 amino acids. Germline V gives CDR1 MNHEY, CDR2 SVGAGI.